The 24 T cell receptor beta chains given below trace back to one sample, sequenced in a study of OX40 agonist ivuxolimab in advanced cancers. Libraries were prepared by immunoSEQ multiplex PCR; TCRdb keeps only in-frame clonotypes and omits some of them. Seen here are about 57,000 clones, 90% to 95% observed once, and the top ten hold about 24%. The sample was CD4+ or CD8+ T cells sorted from blood, taken in a trial of the OX40 agonist ivuxolimab. The origin of the receptors is an adult with an advanced solid tumor such as melanoma, head and neck, liver or kidney cancer.

This chain links TRBV9 with TRBJ2-1, with TRBD1 matching over 7 bases. CDR3 length: 23 amino acids. Per the germline V gene, CDR1 is SGDLS and CDR2 is YYNGEE. Losses at the gene ends were 4 bases for V and 4 bases for J; bases not matched to a gene: 32. CDR3 DNA: TGTGCCAGCAGCCCCCCTCCAGGGGGTGTAGGTAGAGCGTTTACATTTCCTTACAATGAGCAGTTCTTC. Residues: CASSPPPGGVGRAFTFPYNEQFF.

This chain connects TRBV6-7 to TRBJ2-2; D may match TRBD1 or TRBD2 (5 bases each). TRBV6-7 is designated an ORF whose function remains uncertain. Trimming left V 5 bases short and J 7 bases short, with 17 bases between. This CDR3 has 15 amino acids. This CDR3 reads CASSPGPLISGELFF. The CDR3 DNA reads as TGTGCCAGCAGTCCGGGGCCTTTGATAAGCGGGGAGCTGTTTTTT.

The CDR3 DNA sequence: TGTGCCATCAGTGATCGCGGGACTGCAGATACGCAGTATTTT. It translates to CAISDRGTADTQYF. The chain employs TRBV10-3 and TRBJ2-3, with D tentatively TRBD2 (6 bases). Looked up from germline, CDR1 is ENHRY and CDR2 is SYGVKD. The CDR3 extends over 14 amino acids. The germline V and J ends were trimmed by 3 bases and 4 bases, with 11 bases remaining between them.

The chain uses TRBV5-6 and TRBJ2-7; D gene ambiguous. This CDR3 is 14 amino acids long. CDR1 and CDR2 (germline): SGHDT, YYEEEE. V was pared by 2 bases and J by 0 bases, with 9 bases between. The CDR3 is CASSLGLSSYEQYF. CDR3 DNA: TGTGCCAGCAGCTTAGGGTTAAGCTCCTACGAGCAGTACTTC.

The rearrangement joins TRBV5-1 to TRBJ2-2, with D unresolved. With 2 bases removed from V and 1 base from J, the gap between germline ends came to 9 bases. CDR3 length: 15 residues. Germline V gene sequence: CDR1 SGHRS, CDR2 YFSETQ. The chain's CDR3 is CASSFRFGNTGELFF. CDR3 in DNA: TGCGCCAGCAGCTTTCGATTCGGGAACACCGGGGAGCTGTTTTTT.

The rearrangement links TRBV15 to TRBJ2-5, with 7 bases aligning to TRBD2. This CDR3 has 14 amino acids. Looked up from germline, CDR1 is LNHNV and CDR2 is YYDKDF (reference sequence). The J segment lost 9 bases and the V segment lost 3 bases, leaving 10 bases of the junction unmatched. As DNA, the CDR3 is TGTGCCACCAGCAGGACGGGAGGCGTGAGACCCCAGTACTTC. Translation gives CATSRTGGVRPQYF.

This chain uses TRBV20-1 with TRBJ2-1, with 7 bases fitting TRBD2. The CDR3 is 11 residues long. From germline, CDR1 is DFQATT and CDR2 SNEGSKA (reference sequence). V shed 6 bases and J 10 bases; nucleotides not matched to a gene: 6. The CDR3 nucleotides read TGCAGTGCAAAGGGACTATCCGAGCAGTTCTTC. Its translation: CSAKGLSEQFF.

The chain combines TRBV7-9 with TRBJ2-1; maybe TRBD2 (6 bases). Germline CDR1 and CDR2: SEHNR and FQNEAQ (reference sequence). The CDR3 runs 13 residues. Trimming shortened V by 5 bases and J by 7 bases, and 12 bases separated the two germline ends. The CDR3 DNA is TGTGCCAGCAGCCCCGAACTAGCAAATGAGCAGTTCTTC. It yields the protein CASSPELANEQFF.

The chain recombines TRBV28 with TRBJ1-4, with a tentative D call TRBD1 (5 bases). Germline-derived CDR1 and CDR2 are MDHEN and SYDVKM. The CDR3 sequence is 15 residues long. V lost 3 bases, J lost 6 bases, and 14 bases lay in between. The CDR3 loop reads CASSLLGTPYEKLFF. In DNA, the CDR3 is TGTGCCAGCAGTTTGCTCGGGACGCCCTATGAAAAACTGTTTTTT.

Here the CDR3 reads CASSLIQGWFDTIYF. CDR3 in DNA: TGTGCCAGTAGTCTAATACAGGGCTGGTTCGACACCATATATTTT. The rearrangement uses TRBV19 and TRBJ1-3; a weak D match, TRBD1 (6 bases). V lost 5 bases and J 8 bases, leaving 19 bases between the germline ends. CDR3 length equals 15 residues. Germline V gives CDR1 LNHDA, CDR2 SQIVND (reference sequence).

The chain uses TRBV7-2 and TRBJ2-5; no firm D call. V lost 3 bases to trimming and J lost 5 bases, with 16 bases between them. The CDR3 loop spans 15 amino acids. Germline V gene lookup returns CDR1 SGHTA and CDR2 FQGNSA. The CDR3 sequence: CASSFSEALWETQYF. Here the CDR3 DNA reads TGTGCCAGCAGCTTCAGTGAAGCCCTCTGGGAGACCCAGTACTTC.

The chain uses TRBV5-6 and TRBJ2-5; D gene uncertain. Trimming shortened V by 1 base and J by 1 base, and 8 bases separated the two germline ends. The germline gives CDR1 SGHDT, CDR2 YYEEEE. The CDR3 has 14 amino acids. Here the CDR3 reads CASSLPGFQETQYF. The DNA of the CDR3 is TGTGCCAGCAGCTTGCCCGGGTTCCAAGAGACCCAGTACTTC.

For the CDR3, the DNA is TGTGCCAGCAGTATTACAACTTCCTACGAGCAGTACTTC. Residues: CASSITTSYEQYF. The chain combines TRBV28 with TRBJ2-7; D is unresolved. This CDR3 is 13 amino acids long. Trimming cost V 5 bases and J 1 base, with 9 bases left between them. Per the germline V gene, CDR1 is MDHEN and CDR2 is SYDVKM.

The genes are TRBV13 and TRBJ2-1, with 10 bases lining up with TRBD2. CDR1 and CDR2 from the germline V gene are PRHDT and FYEKMQ (reference sequence). The CDR3 is 14 amino acids. Unmatched junction bases numbered 7, after V lost 2 bases and J lost 12 bases. CDR3 residues: CASSLRAGGPRQFF. The CDR3 DNA reads as TGTGCCAGCAGCTTACGAGCGGGAGGGCCGAGGCAGTTCTTC. The full variable domain, with the rest looked up from reference TRBV13 and TRBJ2-1, is AAGVIQSPRHLIKEKRETATLKCYPIPRHDTVYWYQQGPGQDPQFLISFYEKMQSDKGSIPDRFSAQQFSDYHSELNMSSLELGDSALYFCASSLRAGGPRQFFGPGTRLTVL.

The chain couples TRBV6-5 to TRBJ2-5; 9 bases fit TRBD2. The CDR3 length is 14 residues. With 7 bases clipped from V and 5 bases from J, the junction kept 8 bases outside the gene matches. From germline, CDR1 is MNHEY and CDR2 SVGAGI. CDR3 DNA sequence: TGTGCCAGCAATAGCGGGAGCGGGGGTGAGACCCAGTACTTC. Its protein is CASNSGSGGETQYF.

Written as DNA, the CDR3 is TGTGCCAGCAGTTTTGGGGACAGGGACAACTACGAGCAGTACTTC. Encoded protein: CASSFGDRDNYEQYF. The chain joins TRBV28 to TRBJ2-7; 9 bases agree with TRBD1. The CDR3 covers 15 residues. Germline trimming cut 3 bases from V and 3 bases from J; bases unmatched to any gene: 6. Germline CDR1 and CDR2: MDHEN and SYDVKM.

V and J are TRBV13 and TRBJ2-7, with D possibly being TRBD1 (5 bases). Germline CDR1 is PRHDT and CDR2 is FYEKMQ (reference sequence). Trimming stripped 4 bases from V and 4 bases from J, with 8 bases between. The CDR3 spans 12 residues. The CDR3 coding sequence is TGTGCCAGCAGCTCACAGGTTTACGAGCAGTACTTC. It is translated as CASSSQVYEQYF. The full variable domain, with the rest looked up from reference TRBV13 and TRBJ2-7, is AAGVIQSPRHLIKEKRETATLKCYPIPRHDTVYWYQQGPGQDPQFLISFYEKMQSDKGSIPDRFSAQQFSDYHSELNMSSLELGDSALYFCASSSQVYEQYFGPGTRLTVT.

The J gene is TRBJ2-3, the V gene TRBV6-1, with D perhaps matching TRBD2 (6 bases). Trimming left V 3 bases short and J 1 base short, with 14 bases between. Germline V gene sequence: CDR1 MNHNS, CDR2 SASEGT. The CDR3 totals 16 residues. The CDR3: CASSDGGGKGTDTQYF. In DNA, the CDR3 is TGTGCCAGCAGTGACGGGGGAGGCAAAGGCACAGATACGCAGTATTTT.

Here the CDR3 DNA reads TGTGCCAGCAGTTACCTAGCCTCCTACGAGCAGTACTTC. It yields the protein CASSYLASYEQYF. The genes are TRBV6-5 and TRBJ2-7; weak D call: TRBD2 (5 bases). Germline assignment: CDR1 MNHEY and CDR2 SVGAGI. V shed 2 bases and J shed 0 bases, with 5 bases lying between them. The CDR3 length is 13 residues.

The CDR3 region is CASSLGRTEAFF. The CDR3 DNA is TGTGCCAGTAGTCTCGGACGTACTGAAGCTTTCTTT. The chain uses TRBV19 and TRBJ1-1; D call uncertain. Per the germline V gene, CDR1 is LNHDA and CDR2 is SQIVND (reference sequence). CDR3 length equals 12 residues. V lost 5 bases to trimming and J lost 5 bases, with 9 bases between them. Drawing the rest from reference TRBV19 and TRBJ1-1, the complete variable domain is DGGITQSPKYLFRKEGQNVTLSCEQNLNHDAMYWYRQDPGQGLRLIYYSQIVNDFQKGDIAEGYSVSREKKESFPLTVTSAQKNPTAFYLCASSLGRTEAFFGQGTRLTVV.

The chain has TRBV21-1 and TRBJ2-7; the D call of TRBD2 is as the table states it, not checked on the DNA. TRBV21-1 is designated a pseudogene. This CDR3 comprises 17 residues. The CDR3 nucleotides are TGTGCCAGCAGCACATGTCCCCGGACTATCCACTCCTACGAGCAGTACTTC. This codes for CASSTCPRTIHSYEQYF.

The J gene is TRBJ1-2, the V gene TRBV7-9; 8 nucleotides agree with TRBD1. Trimming cost V 7 bases and J 7 bases; bases outside gene matches: 5. Per germline, CDR1 SEHNR and CDR2 FQNEAQ (reference sequence). The CDR3 consists of 12 residues. The CDR3 nucleotides are TGTGCCAGCACCCCGGGGACAGGTGGCTACACCTTC. Its translation: CASTPGTGGYTF. The complete variable domain, with remaining parts taken from reference TRBV7-9 and TRBJ1-2, reads DTGVSQNPRHKITKRGQNVTFRCDPISEHNRLYWYRQTLGQGPEFLTYFQNEAQLEKSRLLSDRFSAERPKGSFSTLEIQRTEQGDSAMYLCASTPGTGGYTFGSGTRLTVV.

This chain joins TRBV4-2 and TRBJ1-3; a weak D match, TRBD1 (6 bases). Deletions cut 1 base from V and 2 bases from J, with 12 bases between. The CDR3 consists of 16 residues. Germline V gene data show CDR1 as LGHNA and CDR2 as YNFKEQ. This chain's CDR3 is CASSQVTGTAGNTIYF. In DNA, the CDR3 is TGTGCCAGCAGCCAAGTAACAGGGACGGCTGGAAACACCATATATTTT.

With respect to this clone: The junction and the germline gene differ at one end; a read error may be behind it. The V gene is TRBV5-6, the J gene TRBJ1-2; tentative D call: TRBD1 (5 bases). The CDR3 loop spans 9 amino acids. Germline V gene data show CDR1 as SGHDT and CDR2 as YYEEEE. The CDR3 sequence is CASSPGLLF. The CDR3, as DNA: TGTGCCAGCAGCCCGGGACTTCTTTTC.